This TCR beta chain was sequenced in a study of shared clonotypes between healthy human individuals. The CDR3 extends over 14 amino acids. Trimming took 5 bases from V and 7 from J; bases not matched to a gene: 9. From germline, CDR1 is KGHSH and CDR2 LQKENI. Only in-frame clones appear in the TCRdb table, and some are missing; sequencing was by immunoSEQ multiplex PCR. This sample has some 2,500,000 clones, with roughly 90% found just once. This clonotype was sampled from a man between 18 and 29 years old in good health. Some clones in this sample may be carry-over from other donors' samples. Sequenced sample: naive CD4+ T cells from PBMCs. The subset denotes: CD45RA+ positively selected. The chain joins TRBV18 to TRBJ1-2; 8 positions match TRBD1. Here the CDR3 reads CASSLTGDLPGYTF. The CDR3 DNA reads as TGTGCCAGCTCATTGACAGGGGATTTGCCTGGCTACACCTTC.